Below are 32 T cell receptor beta chains sequenced from a single sample in a study of T cell repertoires in cytomegalovirus infection. One entry per CDR3 protein results from TCRdb running MiXCR on the reads. The sample lists roughly 230,000 distinct CDR3 sequences, roughly an eighth occurring once. The sample consisted of PBMCs. The receptors shown here come from a human donor in good health (CMV status not recorded). Some clones in this sample may be carry-over from other donors' samples.

This clonotype was detected ten times or more. The J gene is TRBJ2-3, the V gene TRBV7-2; 10 nucleotides match TRBD2. The V and J ends lost 5 bases and 0 bases, in that order; junction bases with no gene match: 2. Germline-derived CDR1 and CDR2 are SGHTA and FQGNSA. The CDR3 length is 15 residues. CDR3 bases: TGTGCCAGCAGCGCGACTAGCGGGAGCACAGATACGCAGTATTTT. Translated: CASSATSGSTDTQYF. The full variable domain, with the rest looked up from reference TRBV7-2 and TRBJ2-3, is GAGVSQSPSNKVTEKGKDVELRCDPISGHTALYWYRQSLGQGLEFLIYFQGNSAPDKSGLPSDRFSAERTGGSVSTLTIQRTQQEDSAVYLCASSATSGSTDTQYFGPGTRLTVL.

The CDR3 protein is CASTPEAGDNQPQHF. Here the CDR3 DNA reads TGTGCCAGCACCCCCGAGGCAGGGGACAATCAGCCCCAGCATTTT. V is TRBV6-6 and J is TRBJ1-5; D is perhaps TRBD1 (6 bases). The V gene's germline CDR1 is MNHNY and CDR2 SVGAGI (reference sequence). CDR3 length equals 15 residues. Trimming left V 7 bases short and J 3 bases short, with 16 bases between.

This clonotype occurred a few times. The chain couples TRBV15 to TRBJ2-7, with TRBD1 matching 9 bases. Germline loops: CDR1 LNHNV, CDR2 YYDKDF (reference sequence). V gave up 5 bases and J gave up 2 bases; unmatched junction bases: 7. The CDR3 loop spans 15 amino acids. The CDR3 is CATSGPGQGAYEQYF. The CDR3 nucleotides read TGTGCCACCAGCGGACCGGGACAGGGTGCCTACGAGCAGTACTTC.

This clonotype was recorded at least ten times. The chain couples TRBV7-9 to TRBJ1-1, with D hard to call. Germline V CDR1 and CDR2: SEHNR, FQNEAQ (reference sequence). Trimming stripped 2 bases from V and 6 bases from J, with 13 bases between. The length of the CDR3 is 14 residues. The CDR3 spells CASSLHSIGSEAFF. The CDR3, as DNA: TGTGCCAGCAGCTTACATAGCATAGGATCTGAAGCTTTCTTT. Complete variable domain (other parts from reference TRBV7-9 and TRBJ1-1): DTGVSQNPRHKITKRGQNVTFRCDPISEHNRLYWYRQTLGQGPEFLTYFQNEAQLEKSRLLSDRFSAERPKGSFSTLEIQRTEQGDSAMYLCASSLHSIGSEAFFGQGTRLTVV.

The chain joins TRBV7-9 to TRBJ2-3; 7 bases line up with TRBD1. Germline V CDR1 and CDR2: SEHNR, FQNEAQ (reference sequence). Germline trimming cut 3 bases from V and 0 bases from J; bases unmatched to any gene: 3. The CDR3 is made up of 15 amino acids. In DNA form, the CDR3 reads TGTGCCAGCAGCTTCCCGGGACAGAGCACAGATACGCAGTATTTT. It translates to CASSFPGQSTDTQYF.

This clonotype was observed many times. The rearrangement uses TRBV7-2 and TRBJ1-6; D ambiguous. V shed 1 base and J shed 4 bases, with 5 bases lying between them. This CDR3 has 14 residues. Germline V gene lookup returns CDR1 SGHTA and CDR2 FQGNSA. The DNA for the CDR3 is TGTGCCAGCAGCTTAGGACCTTATAATTCACCCCTCCACTTT. This translates into CASSLGPYNSPLHF.

This clonotype showed up just a few times. This chain connects TRBV28 to TRBJ2-3; 12 nucleotides align to TRBD2. The ends lost 8 bases at V and 6 bases at J; junction bases unmatched: 3. The CDR3 runs 13 residues. From germline, CDR1 is MDHEN and CDR2 SYDVKM. The CDR3 DNA is TGTGCCAGCGGAACTAGCGGGAGGGATACGCAGTATTTT. Amino acids: CASGTSGRDTQYF.

The chain is built from TRBV12-3 or TRBV12-4 and TRBJ2-1, with D perhaps TRBD2 (6 bases). This CDR3 contains 14 residues. The V and J ends lost 6 bases and 7 bases respectively, with 16 bases between them. CDR3 residues: CASRPQVGGNEQFF. The CDR3 nucleotides read TGTGCCAGCAGACCCCAGGTGGGGGGTAATGAGCAGTTCTTC.

This clonotype was seen more than once but under ten times. The genes are TRBV6-6 and TRBJ2-1; D possibly matches TRBD1 or TRBD2 (5 bases each). This CDR3 contains 16 residues. Germline lookup yields CDR1 MNHNY and CDR2 SVGAGI (reference sequence). V was clipped by 0 bases and J by 3 bases, with 12 bases between them. CDR3 nucleotide sequence: TGTGCCAGCAGTTACTCCGGGACCGACTTCTACAATGAGCAGTTCTTC. This codes for CASSYSGTDFYNEQFF.

The table lists this clonotype with many counts. This chain links TRBV9 with TRBJ1-2; D gene ambiguous. The V end lost 1 base, the J end lost 1 base, and 8 bases lay between the germline ends. CDR3 length: 14 residues. Per the germline V gene, CDR1 is SGDLS and CDR2 is YYNGEE. The CDR3 DNA reads as TGTGCCAGCAGCGTATCTTCGGATAACTATGGCTACACCTTC. Residues: CASSVSSDNYGYTF.

This clonotype came up a few times. The chain links TRBV9 to TRBJ2-5, with D unclear. Germline CDR1 SGDLS, CDR2 YYNGEE. The V gene lost 0 bases and the J gene lost 9 bases, with 15 bases spanning the gap. The CDR3 contains 14 residues. The CDR3 DNA follows: TGTGCCAGCAGCGTAGCTACGAAGCCCGCGGCCCAGTACTTC. Protein product: CASSVATKPAAQYF.

This clonotype has just a few counts. Here the CDR3 reads CAWSVRRGEKLFF. In DNA, the CDR3 is TGTGCCTGGAGTGTACGAAGGGGCGAAAAACTGTTTTTT. This chain links TRBV30 with TRBJ1-4, with D maybe TRBD1 (5 bases). V was clipped by 0 bases and J by 8 bases, with 10 bases between them. The CDR3 spans 13 residues. Germline CDR1 is GTSNPN and CDR2 is SVGIG (reference sequence).

This clonotype was observed many times. The chain couples TRBV19 to TRBJ2-7; D call uncertain. Trimming took off 5 bases at V and 6 bases at J, with 8 bases between the two ends. CDR1 and CDR2 (germline): LNHDA, SQIVND (reference sequence). This CDR3 has 11 residues. The CDR3 sequence is CASSLGIEQYF. CDR3 sequence (DNA): TGTGCCAGTAGTTTGGGGATCGAGCAGTACTTC.

This clonotype was seen many times. Compared with germline, one end of the junction differs, possibly owing to a read error. The chain carries TRBV19 and TRBJ1-1; D is perhaps TRBD1 (5 bases). This CDR3 spans 13 amino acids. CDR1 and CDR2 (germline): LNHDA, SQIVND (reference sequence). CDR3 DNA sequence: TGTGCCAGCAGTAACACAGGGAACACTGAAGCTTTCTTT. Translating gives CASSNTGNTEAFF.

This clonotype has ten or more counts. The chain recombines TRBV7-8 with TRBJ2-5; D unresolved. V was trimmed by 1 base and J by 3 bases, leaving 3 bases between them. The CDR3 consists of 12 residues. Germline CDR1 reads SGHVS; CDR2 reads FQNEAQ. The DNA of the CDR3 is TGTGCCAGCAGCTTAGTGGAAGAGACCCAGTACTTC. It codes for CASSLVEETQYF. The full variable domain, its missing parts supplied by reference TRBV7-8 and TRBJ2-5, is GAGVSQSPRYKVAKRGQDVALRCDPISGHVSLFWYQQALGQGPEFLTYFQNEAQLDKSGLPSDRFFAERPEGSVSTLKIQRTQQEDSAVYLCASSLVEETQYFGPGTRLLVL.

In its sample, this clonotype was seen many times. The chain has TRBV5-1 and TRBJ2-5; the D call may be TRBD1 or TRBD2 (5 bases each). The ends were cut back, 4 bases at V and 1 base at J, with 14 bases in the middle. The CDR3 loop spans 15 amino acids. The germline CDR1 and CDR2 sequences are SGHRS and YFSETQ. The CDR3 sequence is CASSPRDGSQETQYF. CDR3 coding DNA: TGCGCCAGCAGCCCCCGGGACGGTAGCCAAGAGACCCAGTACTTC.

There are a few counts of this clonotype. The chain combines TRBV7-2 with TRBJ1-4, with 8 bases fitting TRBD1. The CDR3 spans 14 residues. From germline, CDR1 is SGHTA and CDR2 FQGNSA. After removal of 5 bases from V and 5 bases from J, the junction contained 4 bases not matched to a gene. In DNA form, the CDR3 reads TGTGCCAGCAGCCGGGGACAGGCAAATGAAAAACTGTTTTTT. Amino acid sequence: CASSRGQANEKLFF.

The genes are TRBV29-1 and TRBJ2-7, with 9 bases that match TRBD1. The CDR3 has 11 amino acids. Germline-derived CDR1 and CDR2 are SQVTM and ANQGSEA. Losses at the gene ends were 6 bases for V and 4 bases for J; bases not matched to a gene: 1. CDR3 amino acids: CSVQGAYEQYF. The CDR3 coding sequence is TGCAGCGTACAGGGGGCTTACGAGCAGTACTTC.

This clonotype was recorded many times. The chain is built from TRBV7-2 and TRBJ2-7; D is tentatively TRBD1 or TRBD2 (5 bases each). The V and J ends lost 5 bases and 7 bases respectively, with 18 bases between them. Germline V CDR1 and CDR2: SGHTA, FQGNSA. The CDR3 extends over 14 amino acids. The CDR3 protein is CASSTGPTLWEQYF. The CDR3 DNA sequence: TGTGCCAGCAGCACGGGACCCACCCTCTGGGAGCAGTACTTC. Looking up the rest from reference TRBV7-2 and TRBJ2-7 gives the full variable domain: GAGVSQSPSNKVTEKGKDVELRCDPISGHTALYWYRQSLGQGLEFLIYFQGNSAPDKSGLPSDRFSAERTGGSVSTLTIQRTQQEDSAVYLCASSTGPTLWEQYFGPGTRLTVT.

This clonotype was counted a few times. The chain joins TRBV6-2 or TRBV6-3 to TRBJ2-7, with a weak D call TRBD1 (6 bases). With 0 bases removed from V and 7 bases from J, the gap between germline ends came to 16 bases. The germline V gene has CDR1 MNHEY and CDR2 SVGEGT. CDR3 length: 15 amino acids. The CDR3 sequence: CASSYSTRGTDEQYF. The CDR3, as DNA: TGTGCCAGCAGTTACTCAACGAGGGGGACGGATGAGCAGTACTTC.

This clonotype turned up a few times. The chain links TRBV7-9 to TRBJ1-1; D perhaps matches TRBD1 (5 bases). Germline V lookup: CDR1 SEHNR, CDR2 FQNEAQ (reference sequence). With 4 bases removed from V and 1 base from J, the gap between germline ends came to 13 bases. This CDR3 is 15 amino acids long. The CDR3: CASSSPGTANTEAFF. CDR3 sequence (DNA): TGTGCCAGCAGCTCGCCCGGGACCGCGAACACTGAAGCTTTCTTT.

This clonotype was recorded many times. The V and J genes are TRBV28 and TRBJ2-1; 8 bases agree with TRBD1. J gave up 3 bases and V 4 bases, and 8 bases lay outside the gene matches. This CDR3 comprises 16 residues. Germline CDR1 reads MDHEN; CDR2 reads SYDVKM. The CDR3 region is CASSSPTGAGYNEQFF. The CDR3 coding sequence is TGTGCCAGCAGTTCCCCGACAGGGGCCGGCTACAATGAGCAGTTCTTC.

This clonotype was observed at least ten times. The J gene is TRBJ1-5, the V gene TRBV7-2, with a tentative D call TRBD1 (5 bases). Trimming pared 2 bases from V and 6 bases from J, leaving 17 bases between. The CDR3 has 16 amino acids. Germline CDR1 reads SGHTA; CDR2 reads FQGNSA. CDR3 sequence (DNA): TGTGCCAGCAGCTTAAATGGCAGGGAATTTCGTCAGCCCCAGCATTTT. Translating it yields CASSLNGREFRQPQHF. Full variable domain (outside the CDR3, taken from reference TRBV7-2 and TRBJ1-5): GAGVSQSPSNKVTEKGKDVELRCDPISGHTALYWYRQSLGQGLEFLIYFQGNSAPDKSGLPSDRFSAERTGGSVSTLTIQRTQQEDSAVYLCASSLNGREFRQPQHFGDGTRLSIL.

This clonotype was counted only a few times. The rearrangement uses TRBV5-1 and TRBJ1-2; weak D call: TRBD1 (5 bases). V was cut by 2 bases and J by 8 bases, with 16 bases left in between. Germline values: CDR1 SGHRS, CDR2 YFSETQ. The CDR3 spans 14 residues. In nucleotides, the CDR3 is TGCGCCAGCAGCTTCGGGGACCAGGCGAGAGGCTACACCTTC. Translating it yields CASSFGDQARGYTF.

The table lists this clonotype with many counts. The chain recombines TRBV6-2 or TRBV6-3 with TRBJ2-5, with TRBD1 identical over 11 bases. The CDR3 has 14 amino acids. Germline CDR1 is MNHEY and CDR2 is SVGEGT. V dropped 5 bases and J dropped 5; count of bases not matched to a gene: 4. CDR3 DNA sequence: TGTGCCAGCAGTACCGGACAGGGGGCGGAGACCCAGTACTTC. Translating gives CASSTGQGAETQYF.

Worth noting for this clonotype: Being one base from a much bigger clone, this may be a read error. The chain is built from TRBV5-1 and TRBJ1-2; maybe TRBD1 (5 bases). The V gene's germline CDR1 is SGHRS and CDR2 YFSETQ. The length of the CDR3 is 13 residues. The CDR3 region is CASSLGREDGYNF. DNA of the CDR3: TGCGCCAGCAGCTTGGGCAGGGAGGACGGCTACAACTTC.

V gene TRBV7-8 combines with J gene TRBJ2-2; D may be TRBD2 (7 bases). Trimming stripped 5 bases from V and 2 bases from J, with 21 bases between. CDR1 is SGHVS, CDR2 FQNEAQ, per germline. This CDR3 is 18 amino acids long. The CDR3 region is CASSTKGRGAGNTGELFF. CDR3 nucleotides: TGTGCCAGCAGCACAAAGGGCCGGGGGGCAGGAAACACCGGGGAGCTGTTTTTT.

This clonotype was counted a few times. The genes are TRBV19 and TRBJ2-7; D not resolved. Germline loops: CDR1 LNHDA, CDR2 SQIVND (reference sequence). CDR3 size: 14 residues. V lost 7 bases and J lost 2, with 15 bases in between. The CDR3 reads CASKPAESAYEQYF. The CDR3 DNA reads TGTGCCAGTAAACCTGCGGAGAGCGCCTACGAGCAGTACTTC.

The table lists this clonotype with many counts. The gene calls are TRBV7-2 and TRBJ2-5; TRBD1 or TRBD2 may be the D gene (6 bases each). Trimming shortened V by 2 bases and J by 2 bases, and 12 bases separated the two germline ends. The CDR3 spans 15 residues. CDR1 and CDR2 from the germline V gene are SGHTA and FQGNSA. The CDR3 DNA reads as TGTGCCAGCAGCTTATCGGGGGCCACACAAGAGACCCAGTACTTC. It yields the protein CASSLSGATQETQYF.

This clonotype was recorded at least ten times. This chain uses TRBV7-2 with TRBJ1-2; D is ambiguous. This CDR3 has 13 residues. V dropped 1 base and J dropped 7 bases, with 10 bases sitting between them. The V gene's germline CDR1 is SGHTA and CDR2 FQGNSA. CDR3 loop: CASSLGTRRGYTF. CDR3 DNA: TGTGCCAGCAGCTTAGGGACCCGCCGTGGCTACACCTTC.

This clonotype was counted ten times or more. The J gene is TRBJ2-7, the V gene TRBV11-2, with TRBD1 identical over 9 bases. Germline-derived CDR1 and CDR2 are SGHAT and FQNNGV. The CDR3 runs to 14 residues. The V and J ends lost 1 base and 4 bases, in that order; junction bases with no gene match: 2. The CDR3 coding sequence is TGTGCCAGCAGCTTAGGACAGGGGGGGTACGAGCAGTACTTC. Amino acid sequence: CASSLGQGGYEQYF.

The V call is TRBV6-2 or TRBV6-3, the J call TRBJ2-1; D remains unclear. V lost 0 bases and J 6 bases, leaving 9 bases between the germline ends. The V gene's germline CDR1 is MNHEY and CDR2 SVGEGT. CDR3 size: 14 residues. In DNA form, the CDR3 reads TGTGCCAGCAGTTACTCGACTGCGTCCAATGAGCAGTTCTTC. Protein sequence: CASSYSTASNEQFF.